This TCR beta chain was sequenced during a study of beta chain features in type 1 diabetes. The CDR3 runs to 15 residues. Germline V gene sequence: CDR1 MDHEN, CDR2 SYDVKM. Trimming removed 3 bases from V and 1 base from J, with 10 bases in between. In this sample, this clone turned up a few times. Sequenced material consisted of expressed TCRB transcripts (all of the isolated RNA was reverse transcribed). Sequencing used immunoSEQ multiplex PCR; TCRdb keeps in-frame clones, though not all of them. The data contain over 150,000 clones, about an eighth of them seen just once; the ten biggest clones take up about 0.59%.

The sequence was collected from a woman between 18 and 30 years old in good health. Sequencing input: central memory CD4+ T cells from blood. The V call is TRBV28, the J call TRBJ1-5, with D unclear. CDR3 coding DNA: TGTGCCAGCAGTTTGCCGGGGTTGAGCAATCAGCCCCAGCATTTT. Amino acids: CASSLPGLSNQPQHF.